This entry lists 22 T cell receptor beta chains sequenced from one sample in a study of blood T cells in healthy people across ages. Alongside a J-beta primer mix, a sample-barcoded 5' primer served in a second PCR lasting about 6 to 12 cycles. TCRdb analysed the 5' RACE reads with MiXCR anew, one entry per CDR3 protein. The table shows hundreds of thousands of distinct CDR3 sequences, with 56% occurring only once. Sequences were obtained from blood. These receptors were obtained from a man aged 35-49 years in good health.

This clonotype was counted a few times. V gene TRBV2 combines with J gene TRBJ2-1; 9 bases line up with TRBD1. The CDR3 covers 13 residues. J lost 7 bases, V lost 6 bases, and 4 bases had no gene match. CDR1 is SNHLY and CDR2 is FYNNEI in the germline V gene. CDR3 in DNA: TGTGCCAGCAGGGCCGGGACAGGGAATGAGCAGTTCTTC. Amino acid sequence: CASRAGTGNEQFF.

The V call is TRBV3-1, the J call TRBJ2-2; no clear D gene. Trimming took off 1 base at V and 1 base at J, with 7 bases between the two ends. Per the germline V gene, CDR1 is LGHDT and CDR2 is YNNKEL (reference sequence). This CDR3 is built from 15 residues. The CDR3 region has the DNA TGTGCCAGCAGCCAAGTACCGGGGAACACCGGGGAGCTGTTTTTT. It is translated as CASSQVPGNTGELFF.

This clonotype has just a few counts. The chain recombines TRBV20-1 with TRBJ1-6, with D maybe TRBD1 (5 bases). CDR3 length: 13 residues. The V end lost 4 bases, the J end lost 9 bases, and 13 bases lay between the germline ends. The V gene's germline CDR1 is DFQATT and CDR2 SNEGSKA (reference sequence). CDR3 coding DNA: TGCAGTGCTAAGCAGGGAGATGGTTCACCCCTCCACTTT. Its protein is CSAKQGDGSPLHF.

This chain uses TRBV6-1 with TRBJ1-5, with TRBD1 matching 11 bases. This CDR3 spans 15 amino acids. CDR1 is MNHNS, CDR2 SASEGT, per germline. V was pared by 6 bases and J by 11 bases, with 12 bases of the junction left unmatched. The CDR3 DNA is TGTGCCAGCAGCCCACCCGGGACAGGGGGAAGGACCCAGCATTTT. Its protein is CASSPPGTGGRTQHF.

The V call is TRBV9, the J call TRBJ2-1; 9 bases fit TRBD1. CDR1 is SGDLS and CDR2 is YYNGEE in the germline V gene. This CDR3 contains 16 residues. V dropped 0 bases and J dropped 9; count of bases not matched to a gene: 10. CDR3 sequence: CASSVGSRDRVGEQFF. The CDR3 DNA sequence: TGTGCCAGCAGCGTAGGGAGCCGGGACAGGGTTGGTGAGCAGTTCTTC.

This clonotype was detected a few times. This sequence joins TRBV2 and TRBJ2-6; 9 nucleotides line up with TRBD1. The CDR3 sequence is 17 residues long. Germline values: CDR1 SNHLY, CDR2 FYNNEI. V lost 2 bases to trimming and J lost 2 bases; unmatched junction nucleotides: 4. The CDR3 protein is CASSESGTGTGANVLTF. CDR3 nucleotides: TGTGCCAGCAGTGAATCCGGGACAGGGACTGGGGCCAACGTCCTGACTTTC.

V usage is TRBV25-1 and J usage is TRBJ2-1, with D perhaps matching TRBD2 (5 bases). Per the germline V gene, CDR1 is MGHDK and CDR2 is SYGVNS. The CDR3 spans 13 residues. Trimming pared 6 bases from V and 9 bases from J, leaving 15 bases between. CDR3 coding DNA: TGTGCCAGCAGGGTGGGTTCCCGGGGTGAGCAGTTCTTC. It encodes CASRVGSRGEQFF.

This chain uses TRBV3-1 with TRBJ2-3; D might be TRBD2 (6 bases). The germline V gene encodes CDR1 LGHDT and CDR2 YNNKEL (reference sequence). This CDR3 contains 16 residues. Trimming took 5 bases from V and 6 from J, leaving 21 bases between them. The CDR3 DNA reads TGTGCCAGCAGCTTGGCCGGGACTGGCAACCCGGATACGCAGTATTTT. Translated, it gives CASSLAGTGNPDTQYF.

This clonotype was observed a single time. The chain carries TRBV20-1 and TRBJ1-1, with D unresolved. This CDR3 is 11 amino acids long. CDR1 and CDR2 from the germline V gene are DFQATT and SNEGSKA (reference sequence). The V gene lost 6 bases and the J gene lost 4 bases, with 9 bases spanning the gap. CDR3 DNA sequence: TGCAGTGCGGCTGGTTTCACTGAAGCTTTCTTT. This gives the protein CSAAGFTEAFF.

This chain joins TRBV7-7 and TRBJ2-5; 8 bases are shared with TRBD1. Germline V gives CDR1 SSHAT, CDR2 FNYEAQ (reference sequence). This CDR3 region has 16 residues. V dropped 5 bases and J dropped 3; count of bases not matched to a gene: 11. CDR3 nucleotides: TGTGCCAGCAGCCAAAGGACACCGGGACAGGAAGAGACCCAGTACTTC. Translation gives CASSQRTPGQEETQYF.

CDR3 region: CASRLAQSTDTQYF. The CDR3 coding sequence is TGTGCCAGCAGACTAGCCCAAAGCACAGATACGCAGTATTTT. The chain combines TRBV12-3 or TRBV12-4 with TRBJ2-3, with D possibly TRBD2 on 6 matching bases. This CDR3 region has 14 residues. V was trimmed by 6 bases and J by 0 bases, leaving 10 bases between them.

Worth noting for this clonotype: At one end the junction does not follow the germline gene, possibly because of a read error. This chain connects TRBV18 to TRBJ1-2; D gene ambiguous. The CDR3 contains 13 residues. The germline V gene has CDR1 KGHSH and CDR2 LQKENI. The CDR3 is CASSPADGYGHTF. The CDR3 DNA reads TGTGCCAGCTCACCCGCTGACGGCTATGGCCACACCTTC.

This rearrangement joins TRBV29-1 to TRBJ2-7; D not certain. Trimming removed 7 bases at V and 0 bases at J, with 10 bases between. CDR1 is SQVTM, CDR2 ANQGSEA, per germline. CDR3 size: 12 residues. The CDR3, as DNA: TGCAGCGCCCAGGATAGCTCCTACGAGCAGTACTTC. It specifies CSAQDSSYEQYF.

This clonotype was seen just once. Compared with germline, one end of the junction differs, possibly owing to a read error. The J gene is TRBJ2-6, the V gene TRBV10-3; possibly TRBD1 for D (6 bases). Germline V gene lookup returns CDR1 ENHRY and CDR2 SYGVKD. The length of the CDR3 is 18 residues. The CDR3 DNA reads as TGTGCCATCAGTGAAGGGGACACTTACCACTCTGGGGCCAACGTCCCGACTTTC. This encodes CAISEGDTYHSGANVPTF.

This clonotype was counted only a few times. The J gene is TRBJ2-1, the V gene TRBV20-1; D is perhaps TRBD2 (6 bases). V dropped 1 base and J dropped 0 bases, with 10 bases sitting between them. Germline CDR1 is DFQATT and CDR2 is SNEGSKA (reference sequence). The CDR3 consists of 15 residues. The CDR3 reads CSARVSGDSYNEQFF. The DNA for the CDR3 is TGCAGTGCTAGAGTGTCGGGGGACTCCTACAATGAGCAGTTCTTC.

The chain employs TRBV29-1 and TRBJ1-2; D unclear. Germline CDR1 and CDR2: SQVTM and ANQGSEA. V lost 8 bases and J lost 3, with 10 bases in between. The CDR3 extends over 11 amino acids. CDR3 nucleotide sequence: TGCAGCTCTTCGGGAGACTATGGCTACACCTTC. Amino acid sequence: CSSSGDYGYTF.

The chain has TRBV19 and TRBJ2-1; 9 bases match TRBD1. V dropped 5 bases and J dropped 5; count of bases not matched to a gene: 4. Germline V CDR1 and CDR2: LNHDA, SQIVND (reference sequence). This CDR3 is built from 14 residues. The CDR3 DNA is TGTGCCAGTAGTCGGGACAGGGATAACAATGAGCAGTTCTTC. The encoded protein is CASSRDRDNNEQFF. Looking up the rest from reference TRBV19 and TRBJ2-1 gives the full variable domain: DGGITQSPKYLFRKEGQNVTLSCEQNLNHDAMYWYRQDPGQGLRLIYYSQIVNDFQKGDIAEGYSVSREKKESFPLTVTSAQKNPTAFYLCASSRDRDNNEQFFGPGTRLTVL.

This clonotype was counted between two and nine times. This sequence joins TRBV5-1 and TRBJ2-5, with D perhaps matching TRBD1 (6 bases). The CDR3 contains 17 residues. V was clipped by 4 bases and J by 2 bases, with 21 bases between them. Germline lookup yields CDR1 SGHRS and CDR2 YFSETQ. In nucleotides, the CDR3 is TGCGCCAGCAGCCTTGGTTTGTTGGCAGGGGTTCAAGAGACCCAGTACTTC. Encoded protein: CASSLGLLAGVQETQYF. Complete variable domain (other parts from reference TRBV5-1 and TRBJ2-5): KAGVTQTPRYLIKTRGQQVTLSCSPISGHRSVSWYQQTPGQGLQFLFEYFSETQRNKGNFPGRFSGRQFSNSRSEMNVSTLELGDSALYLCASSLGLLAGVQETQYFGPGTRLLVL.

The chain employs TRBV7-2 and TRBJ2-5, with D perhaps being TRBD1 or TRBD2 (6 bases each). Germline CDR1 is SGHTA and CDR2 is FQGNSA. Between the trimmed V and J ends, which lost 7 bases and 11 bases, there was a span of 20 bases. The CDR3 is made up of 13 amino acids. DNA for the CDR3: TGTGCCAGCAAGGGAGTTCAAAGGGGGGAGCAGTACTTC. It encodes CASKGVQRGEQYF.

This clonotype was detected only a few times. This sequence joins TRBV4-1 and TRBJ2-1; D unclear. This CDR3 is built from 12 residues. V lost 4 bases to trimming and J lost 9 bases, with 10 bases between them. Looked up from germline, CDR1 is MGHRA and CDR2 is YSYEKL. The CDR3 region has the DNA TGCGCCAGCAGCCCAGAGGAAGGTGAGCAGTTCTTC. Translation: CASSPEEGEQFF.

J is TRBJ2-1 and V is TRBV5-1, with TRBD2 identical over 7 bases. With 5 bases clipped from V and 5 bases from J, the junction kept 4 bases outside the gene matches. CDR3 length equals 13 residues. Germline CDR1 is SGHRS and CDR2 is YFSETQ. CDR3 residues: CASRASGDNEQFF. The CDR3 DNA is TGCGCCAGCAGGGCTAGCGGAGACAATGAGCAGTTCTTC. Full variable domain (rest looked up from reference TRBV5-1 and TRBJ2-1): KAGVTQTPRYLIKTRGQQVTLSCSPISGHRSVSWYQQTPGQGLQFLFEYFSETQRNKGNFPGRFSGRQFSNSRSEMNVSTLELGDSALYLCASRASGDNEQFFGPGTRLTVL.

This clonotype was seen just once. This sequence joins TRBV7-2 and TRBJ1-5; no firm D call. Trimming cost V 5 bases and J 6 bases, with 20 bases left between them. Per germline, CDR1 SGHTA and CDR2 FQGNSA. CDR3 size: 16 residues. The CDR3 here is CASSQERPQFSQPQHF. For the CDR3, the DNA is TGTGCCAGCAGCCAGGAAAGGCCCCAATTCAGTCAGCCCCAGCATTTT.